This T cell receptor beta chain was retrieved from a study of shared clonotypes between healthy human individuals. General study results and limits: Clonotypes that were shared across a handful of donors made up approximately 5.1% of naive CD4 clonotypes.

The CDR3 extends over 17 amino acids. Per germline, CDR1 SGHAT and CDR2 FQDESV (reference sequence). J gave up 2 bases and V 1 base, and 9 bases lay outside the gene matches. Authors' processing steps: ImmunoSEQ yielded junction-only sequences lacking quality scores, so filtering differed. Some clones are missing from TCRdb's copy, which holds only in-frame ones; the method was immunoSEQ multiplex PCR. For V, J and clone size, that table is used; D and trimming come from the DNA. The table shows about 1.5 million clones, with about 98% occurring only once. Subsets obtained from CD4+ cells comprised CD45RA+ naive and CD45RA-negative memory cells. Comments on this clone: Antigen specificity is unknown.

Sequenced material: naive CD4+ T cells sorted from blood. Subset specified: CD45RA+ positively selected. This rearrangement joins TRBV11-1 to TRBJ2-7; 9 bases are a match to TRBD2. The clonotype comes from a man aged 25-45 years in good health. CDR3 bases: TGTGCCAGCAGCTTAGGGGGTCGGCTAGCGGGAACCTACGAGCAGTACTTC. Its translation is CASSLGGRLAGTYEQYF.